At least ten counts were recorded for the clone carrying this T cell receptor beta chain. The antigen is undetermined. Barcoded TCR alpha and TCR beta cDNA libraries with UMIs came from 5'RACE using constant-segment primers. TCRdb itself ran the 5' RACE reads through MiXCR, one entry per CDR3 protein. The sample contains under 450,000 distinct CDR3 sequences, about 20% of which appear only once. Germline lookup yields CDR1 SGHTA and CDR2 FQGNSA. The CDR3 consists of 14 residues. Between the trimmed V and J ends, which lost 6 bases and 0 bases, there was a span of 10 bases. These data are taken from a study of T-cell memory formation after mild COVID-19. At the level of the study: Clusters were largely donor specific. General study results and limits: A subset of responding clones appeared in pre-infection memory, suggesting cross-reactive memory joined. Nothing showed for sure that second-wave clones peaking on day 37 were SARS-CoV-2 specific.

This TCR came from a man aged 18 to 29 who had mild COVID-19 (a few samples of this study predate the infection). Cell type and time point are not known. This chain joins TRBV7-2 and TRBJ2-3; D call uncertain. The sequenced material came from PBMCs or a T cell subset sorted from them (not recorded which). In DNA form, the CDR3 reads TGTGCCAGCAGTTTTGGGTCTAGCACAGATACGCAGTATTTT. It encodes CASSFGSSTDTQYF. Complete variable domain (other parts from reference TRBV7-2 and TRBJ2-3): GAGVSQSPSNKVTEKGKDVELRCDPISGHTALYWYRQSLGQGLEFLIYFQGNSAPDKSGLPSDRFSAERTGGSVSTLTIQRTQQEDSAVYLCASSFGSSTDTQYFGPGTRLTVL.